What follows are 7 T cell receptor beta chains derived from one specimen sequenced in a study of blood T cells in healthy people across ages (dated by TCRdb to between 2014 and 2017). Library preparation used 5' RACE. Sequencing took place on an Illumina HiSeq 2500. A second PCR of about 6 to 12 cycles was run with a J-beta primer mix and a sample-barcoded 5' primer. TCRdb cleaned the public reads at Q25 with fastp, built clones with MiXCR and kept in-frame beta chains. Rows are combined by CDR3 protein, so each entry shows the most common genes and DNA. The sample records roughly 730,000 distinct CDR3 sequences, roughly three fifths of which are singletons. The ten largest make up 25% to 30% of the sample. Sequencing was done on a sample of blood. The source of these receptors is a man in his forties or fifties in good health.

V usage is TRBV12-3 or TRBV12-4 and J usage is TRBJ2-5; 12 positions agree with TRBD2. Trimming removed 5 bases from V and 5 bases from J; junction bases left unmatched: 6. CDR3 length: 15 residues. CDR3 loop: CASSPSGGAVETQYF. CDR3 coding DNA: TGTGCCAGCAGTCCTAGCGGGGGGGCTGTCGAGACCCAGTACTTC.

This clonotype was recorded once. V usage is TRBV4-1 and J usage is TRBJ2-1; D is undetermined. V was trimmed by 1 base and J by 12 bases, leaving 22 bases between them. The CDR3 totals 16 residues. Germline CDR1 reads MGHRA; CDR2 reads YSYEKL. The CDR3 loop reads CASSQVSSKIPSGQFF. The CDR3 DNA reads as TGCGCCAGCAGCCAAGTATCGTCGAAGATCCCTTCGGGGCAGTTCTTC.

Concerning this clonotype itself: The junction shows a germline mismatch at one end, possibly a read error. This sequence joins TRBV6-6 and TRBJ2-2; tentative D call: TRBD2 (6 bases). This CDR3 has 15 amino acids. Germline CDR1 and CDR2: MNHNY and SVGAGI (reference sequence). CDR3 nucleotides: TGTGCCAGCAGTTACGCCAGGGCGAACACCGGGGGGCTGTTTTTT. It codes for CASSYARANTGGLFF.

This clonotype was observed a handful of times. The chain employs TRBV3-1 and TRBJ2-7; a weak D match, TRBD2 (5 bases). The ends were cut back, 4 bases at V and 5 bases at J, with 15 bases in the middle. The germline CDR1 and CDR2 sequences are LGHDT and YNNKEL (reference sequence). This CDR3 has 14 residues. The CDR3 region has the DNA TGTGCCAGCAGCCTAAACATGGGCGGGCACGAGCAGTACTTC. It encodes CASSLNMGGHEQYF.

This clonotype has a handful of counts. This chain links TRBV27 with TRBJ2-5; TRBD2 might be the D (5 bases). The CDR3 length is 14 residues. V gave up 3 bases and J gave up 12 bases, with 20 bases separating them. CDR1 is MNHEY and CDR2 is SMNVEV in the germline V gene (reference sequence). CDR3 DNA: TGTGCCAGCAGTTTTGGCGGGCCTTCAACCCATAAGTACTTC. Translating gives CASSFGGPSTHKYF.

A few counts support this clonotype. This sequence joins TRBV6-5 and TRBJ2-6, with a tentative D call TRBD1 (6 bases). This CDR3 region has 15 residues. Trimming took off 4 bases at V and 2 bases at J, with 9 bases between the two ends. Germline-derived CDR1 and CDR2 are MNHEY and SVGAGI. Here the CDR3 reads CASSLWGPGANVLTF. Here the CDR3 DNA reads TGTGCCAGCAGTTTATGGGGGCCTGGGGCCAACGTCCTGACTTTC.

The V and J genes are TRBV6-2 or TRBV6-3 and TRBJ1-4; a weak D match, TRBD1 (5 bases). Germline V CDR1 and CDR2: MNHEY, SVGEGT. With 5 bases removed from V and 0 bases from J, the gap between germline ends came to 10 bases. This CDR3 spans 15 amino acids. The CDR3 nucleotides are TGTGCCAGCAGTCGGGGGACGGCAACTAATGAAAAACTGTTTTTT. Translation: CASSRGTATNEKLFF.